The clone carrying this TCR delta chain is labeled large. The sample has other DNA sequences that encode this CDR3 too. This entry belongs to a study of gamma-delta chains in newborns, infants, children. Germline CDR1 is NSMFDY and CDR2 is ISSIKDK. Deletions cut 2 bases from V and 0 bases from J, with 8 bases between. The CDR3 runs to 14 residues. TCRdb re-called the reads using CATT. Found here are roughly 5,200 delta-chain clones, roughly 5.1% of them singletons; the top ten hold about 6.5%. The material sequenced was blood. The TCR was taken from a child who was a newborn, infant or young child, either healthy, febrile or measles-vaccinated (not recorded which). The rearrangement uses TRAV29/DV5 and TRDJ2; unclear D gene. CDR3 sequence reads: CAARFLALTAQLFF. The CDR3 DNA reads as TGTGCAGCAAGGTTTTTAGCTTTGACAGCACAACTCTTCTTT.